The TCR beta chain described here comes from a study of blood T cell repertoires in COVID-19 (dated by TCRdb to 2018 to 2020). About the full investigation: Collaborator samples came from the United States, Italy and Spain and covered acute and convalescent phases of COVID-19. The prospective study material was composed of cDNA or gDNA derived from T cells, B-cell-depleted T cells, or PBMCs. The repertoires were made available in a free public database intended to serve as a resource for research on the immune response to SARS-CoV-2. Samples came from the ongoing ImmuneRACE study (first 160 participants) plus 1,254 subjects from 6 global collaborators. Where HLA class I and class II types were available, the types were taken from metadata supplied by the sample provider, not from assay-based typing. Sample metadata almost always included a de-identified subject ID, COVID-19 status, age in years and sex. Subjects who had been exposed to COVID-19, were actively infected with it, or had recovered from it provided the deeply sampled blood TCRbeta repertoires that made up the dataset.

Trimming takes 4 bases off V and 8 bases off J; junction bases not matched to a gene: 4. According to the germline V gene, CDR1 reads WSHSY and CDR2 reads SAAADI. Reading from cysteine to phenylalanine, the CDR3 counts 13 amino acids. Of all the DNA, just the CDR3 is kept, 39 bases in frame from base 1. This clone occurred a few times. Which antigen it targets is not known. Base qualities are not provided; no much larger clone lies one nucleotide away. TCRbeta CDR3 regions were amplified from genomic DNA using the immunoSEQ Assay, a bias-controlled multiplex PCR. The source study handled its data this way. The number of nucleated cells in each sample was estimated by amplification of reference gene primers within the assay. To quantify the absolute abundance of each unique TCRbeta CDR3 rearrangement, sequence reads were collapsed and filtered. Productive Simpson clonality was computed per sample as the square root of Simpson's diversity index over productive rearrangements. TCRdb mirrors the immuneACCESS table, restricted to in-frame sequences. Some clones are absent from its copies; in checked studies, under half trace to an unresolved V gene, and the reason for the others is unknown. The V and J calls and clone size were taken over from that table, and D and trimming were inferred from the DNA. The sample profile shows approximately 120,000 clones; around 76% of them were found once. Jointly, the top ten make up more than 5.5% of the sample.

Beyond this particular receptor, the publication reports: The amount of clinical and demographic metadata varied by source and participant and was provided uncurated.

The collaborating institutions used their own protocols to collect whole blood in K2EDTA tubes. Collaborator samples were shipped for TCRbeta analysis as frozen whole blood, isolated PBMCs, or DNA extracted from either sample type. The sample consisted of peripheral blood. The V and J segments used are TRBV10-2 and TRBJ1-4, with 7 bases matching TRBD1. This sequence originates from a man aged 55 to 69 with acute or convalescent COVID-19. The nucleotides read TGCGCCAGCAGTGCAGGGACAGCAGAAAAACTGTTTTTT. This sequence encodes CASSAGTAEKLFF.